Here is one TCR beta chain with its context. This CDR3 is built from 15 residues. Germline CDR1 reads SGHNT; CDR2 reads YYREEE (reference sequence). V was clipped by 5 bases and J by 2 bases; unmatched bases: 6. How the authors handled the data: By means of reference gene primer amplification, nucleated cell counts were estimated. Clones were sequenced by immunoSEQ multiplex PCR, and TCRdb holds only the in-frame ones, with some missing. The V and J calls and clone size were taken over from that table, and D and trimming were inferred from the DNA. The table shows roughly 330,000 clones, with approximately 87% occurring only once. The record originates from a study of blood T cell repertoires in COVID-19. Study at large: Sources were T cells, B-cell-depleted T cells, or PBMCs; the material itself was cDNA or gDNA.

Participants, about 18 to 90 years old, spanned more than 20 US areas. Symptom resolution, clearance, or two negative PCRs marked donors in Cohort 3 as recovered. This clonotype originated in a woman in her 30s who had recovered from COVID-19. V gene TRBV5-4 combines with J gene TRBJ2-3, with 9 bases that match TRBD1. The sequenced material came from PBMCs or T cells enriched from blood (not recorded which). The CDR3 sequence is CASRKDRGFTDTQYF. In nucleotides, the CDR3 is TGTGCCAGCAGAAAGGACAGGGGATTCACAGATACGCAGTATTTT.